The T cell receptor (beta chain) under discussion was sequenced for a study of CD8+ T cells in alopecia areata. Study results and limitations: Patients displayed less clarity in TCR sharing than mice, a finding possibly related to HLA. Scalp sample data also include resident alphabeta T cells from normal skin.

This clone was found a few times. Its antigen remains unknown. From alopecia areata patients, lesional scalp punch biopsies and peripheral blood were collected. V was pared by 5 bases and J by 9 bases, with 26 bases between. This CDR3 has 17 amino acids. Per germline, CDR1 SGHVS and CDR2 FQNEAQ. Reverse transcription of extracted RNA yielded cDNA, which provided the sequencing template. TCRdb's table, derived via immunoSEQ multiplex PCR, lists solely in-frame clones and lacks some. The sample consists of 12,000 or so clones, approximately 65% of them appearing once. The chain carries TRBV7-8 and TRBJ2-1; D is possibly TRBD1 (6 bases). The source of this sequence is a human donor with alopecia areata. Source material: skin. CDR3: CASSARTGTGKGSEQFF. DNA for the CDR3: TGTGCCAGCAGCGCGAGAACAGGGACGGGTAAGGGGAGTGAGCAGTTCTTC.